This T cell receptor beta chain was sequenced during a study of technical replicates of blood from several donors. The method was immunoSEQ multiplex PCR; TCRdb's version includes in-frame clones alone and lacks a portion of them. The sample includes tens of thousands of clones, roughly 92% of them seen just once. This CDR3 region has 15 residues. The V segment lost 3 bases and the J segment 4 bases; nucleotides outside the gene matches: 2. In germline, CDR1 is SEHNR, CDR2 FQNEAQ (reference sequence). This TCR was recovered from a human donor in good health. Sequenced material: T cells isolated from PBMCs. This chain links TRBV7-9 with TRBJ2-1, with 11 bases matching TRBD2. As DNA, the CDR3 is TGTGCCAGCAGCTTCGCTAGCGGGAGGTACAATGAGCAGTTCTTC. Protein sequence: CASSFASGRYNEQFF.